One and the same sample provided the 14 T cell receptor beta chains below, sequenced in a study of beta chain features in type 1 diabetes. The study reverse transcribed the entire isolated RNA, so it sequenced expressed TCRB transcripts. The protocol was immunoSEQ multiplex PCR, while the TCRdb copy is restricted to in-frame clones and leaves out a portion. The sample carries hundreds of thousands of clones, 30% recorded once. The sample taken for sequencing was naive CD4+ T cells from blood. These receptors were taken from a man in his late teens or twenties in good health.

This clone appeared a few times. The rearrangement uses TRBV29-1 and TRBJ2-1, with a weak D call TRBD2 (6 bases). The V gene lost 6 bases and the J gene lost 9 bases, with 18 bases spanning the gap. Germline V gene data show CDR1 as SQVTM and CDR2 as ANQGSEA. The CDR3 is 13 residues long. CDR3 coding DNA: TGCAGCGTGCGGGGACGGTTTTTAGGTGAGCAGTTCTTC. Translated: CSVRGRFLGEQFF.

In this sample, this clone turned up a few times. This CDR3 is also generated by other DNA sequences in the sample. V and J are TRBV5-4 and TRBJ2-1; D perhaps matches TRBD1 (5 bases). Trimming pared 0 bases from V and 4 bases from J, leaving 5 bases between. The CDR3 covers 13 residues. The germline V gene encodes CDR1 SGHNT and CDR2 YYREEE (reference sequence). The CDR3 sequence is CASSLGQYNEQFF. In DNA, the CDR3 is TGTGCCAGCAGCTTGGGACAGTACAATGAGCAGTTCTTC.

This chain links TRBV6-5 with TRBJ2-7; D is perhaps TRBD1 or TRBD2 (6 bases each). V dropped 2 bases and J dropped 3 bases, with 14 bases sitting between them. The CDR3 runs 15 residues. Germline assignment: CDR1 MNHEY and CDR2 SVGAGI. The CDR3 spells CASSYEPGAVYEQYF. The CDR3 DNA reads TGTGCCAGCAGTTACGAACCGGGGGCCGTCTACGAGCAGTACTTC.

The CDR3 region has the DNA TGTGCCACAACTAGCGGGGGCTCCTACAATGAGCAGTTCTTC. Its protein product is CATTSGGSYNEQFF. The rearrangement uses TRBV10-3 and TRBJ2-1, with 11 positions matching TRBD2. The CDR3 has 14 residues. Germline CDR1 is ENHRY and CDR2 is SYGVKD. V shed 10 bases and J 0 bases; nucleotides not matched to a gene: 2.

This clone has more than one count but fewer than ten. This sequence joins TRBV7-2 and TRBJ2-3, with D perhaps TRBD1 (6 bases). Germline V CDR1 and CDR2: SGHTA, FQGNSA. Trimming removed 4 bases from V and 0 bases from J, with 8 bases in between. This CDR3 comprises 14 residues. CDR3 sequence reads: CASSYRESTDTQYF. CDR3 sequence (DNA): TGTGCCAGCAGCTACAGGGAGAGCACAGATACGCAGTATTTT.

The chain employs TRBV10-3 and TRBJ2-7; D remains ambiguous. This CDR3 comprises 14 residues. Per germline, CDR1 ENHRY and CDR2 SYGVKD. V lost 0 bases and J lost 3, with 9 bases in between. For the CDR3, the DNA is TGTGCCATCAGTGAGTCGAGGACCATCTACGAGCAGTACTTC. Protein product: CAISESRTIYEQYF.

This chain connects TRBV7-2 to TRBJ1-5; no clear D. The CDR3 covers 13 residues. Germline CDR1 reads SGHTA; CDR2 reads FQGNSA. V was trimmed by 3 bases and J by 7 bases, leaving 10 bases between them. CDR3 in DNA: TGTGCCAGCAGCTTCGGGGTTGGGCAGCCCCAGCATTTT. This sequence encodes CASSFGVGQPQHF.

The rearrangement joins TRBV7-2 to TRBJ2-3; weak D call: TRBD2 (6 bases). This CDR3 comprises 16 residues. The V and J ends lost 4 bases and 0 bases respectively, with 14 bases between them. Looked up from germline, CDR1 is SGHTA and CDR2 is FQGNSA. The CDR3 DNA reads as TGTGCCAGCAGCTCTGGTGGGGGGTATAGCACAGATACGCAGTATTTT. The encoded protein is CASSSGGGYSTDTQYF. Full variable domain (missing parts from reference TRBV7-2 and TRBJ2-3): GAGVSQSPSNKVTEKGKDVELRCDPISGHTALYWYRQSLGQGLEFLIYFQGNSAPDKSGLPSDRFSAERTGGSVSTLTIQRTQQEDSAVYLCASSSGGGYSTDTQYFGPGTRLTVL.

The V and J genes are TRBV30 and TRBJ2-7; 10 bases align to TRBD1. CDR1 and CDR2 from the germline V gene are GTSNPN and SVGIG (reference sequence). CDR3 size: 13 residues. V trimming: 5 bases; J trimming: 3 bases; junction bases outside the gene matches: 4. The DNA for the CDR3 is TGTGCCTGGGCTCGGGACAGGGGCTACGAGCAGTACTTC. It yields the protein CAWARDRGYEQYF.

The chain uses TRBV9 and TRBJ2-6; D not certain. The CDR3 is 17 residues long. Germline CDR1 is SGDLS and CDR2 is YYNGEE. Trimming cost V 0 bases and J 2 bases, with 12 bases left between them. CDR3: CASSVGHPVPGANVLTF. In DNA form, the CDR3 reads TGTGCCAGCAGCGTAGGACATCCCGTCCCTGGGGCCAACGTCCTGACTTTC.

The DNA of the CDR3 is TGTGCCAGCAGCGCTGGCGGGAAAGAGACCCAGTACTTC. This gives the protein CASSAGGKETQYF. This chain joins TRBV9 and TRBJ2-5, with D possibly TRBD2 on 6 matching bases. Trimming shortened V by 3 bases and J by 3 bases, and 9 bases separated the two germline ends. CDR1 and CDR2 (germline): SGDLS, YYNGEE. The CDR3 is made up of 13 amino acids. The variable domain in full, completed from reference TRBV9 and TRBJ2-5, reads DSGVTQTPKHLITATGQRVTLRCSPRSGDLSVYWYQQSLDQGLQFLIQYYNGEERAKGNILERFSAQQFPDLHSELNLSSLELGDSALYFCASSAGGKETQYFGPGTRLLVL.

The chain combines TRBV4-2 with TRBJ2-3, with D tentatively TRBD1 or TRBD2 (5 bases each). The CDR3 extends over 14 amino acids. Looked up from germline, CDR1 is LGHNA and CDR2 is YNFKEQ. V dropped 4 bases and J dropped 4 bases, with 12 bases sitting between them. The CDR3 loop reads CASSRTQGPDTQYF. The DNA of the CDR3 is TGTGCCAGCAGCCGGACCCAGGGACCAGATACGCAGTATTTT.

The chain combines TRBV6-5 with TRBJ2-2; a weak D match, TRBD1 (5 bases). Germline V gene data show CDR1 as MNHEY and CDR2 as SVGAGI. Between the trimmed V and J ends, which lost 6 bases and 2 bases, there was a span of 10 bases. There are 14 residues in the CDR3. The CDR3 region is CASRKDTNTGELFF. CDR3 DNA sequence: TGTGCCAGCAGGAAGGACACTAACACCGGGGAGCTGTTTTTT.

The gene calls are TRBV5-1 and TRBJ2-3; a weak D match, TRBD2 (5 bases). The CDR3 runs 12 residues. CDR1 SGHRS and CDR2 YFSETQ come from the germline V gene. V shed 2 bases and J shed 11 bases, with 12 bases lying between them. CDR3 sequence (DNA): TGCGCCAGCAGCTTAGTCGGGAAGGAGCAGTATTTT. It codes for CASSLVGKEQYF.